This T cell receptor beta chain appears in the sequencing data of a study of blood T cell repertoires in COVID-19. Study-level background: T cells, B-cell-depleted T cells, or PBMCs provided the cDNA or gDNA that served as material.

Assay used: immunoSEQ multiplex PCR; TCRdb lists only in-frame clones, some missing. The sample shows over 250,000 clones, approximately 90% of them seen only once. The trim removed 8 bases at V and 8 bases at J, leaving 9 bases unmatched. Germline CDR1 WSHSY, CDR2 SAAADI. The CDR3 is made up of 13 amino acids. This chain joins TRBV10-2 and TRBJ1-2; 9 nucleotides align to TRBD1. The source is a man aged 60 to 75 who had recovered from COVID-19. What was sequenced was peripheral blood. The CDR3 here is CASGRDRDRGYTF. In DNA form, the CDR3 reads TGCGCCAGCGGCCGGGACAGGGACAGGGGCTACACCTTC.